This T cell receptor beta chain was captured by sequencing in a study of cytomegalovirus exposure and HLA in healthy donors. General study results and limits: Researchers reportedly found TCR beta sequences accurately predicted most subjects' HLA-A and HLA-B alleles.

A note on this clone: Its antigen remains unknown.

The PCR made use of 60 Vbeta and 13 Jbeta primers. Libraries were prepared by immunoSEQ multiplex PCR; TCRdb keeps only in-frame clonotypes and omits some of them. This sample has around 120,000 clones, with approximately 81% found just once. Germline CDR1 reads SGHRS; CDR2 reads YFSETQ. CDR3 length equals 18 residues. V trimming: 4 bases; J trimming: 0 bases; junction bases outside the gene matches: 8. The chain combines TRBV5-1 with TRBJ2-5; TRBD2 aligns across 14 bases. The TCR comes from a woman aged 30 to 39 in good health and CMV-seronegative. The sequenced sample was PBMCs. CDR3 nucleotide sequence: TGCGCCAGCAGCCGAAGACTAGCGGGAGGGCGAGACCAAGAGACCCAGTACTTC. This codes for CASSRRLAGGRDQETQYF.